Given below is one T cell receptor beta chain in context. It was genomic DNA that served as the template for profiling TCR beta VDJ and CDR3. In TCRdb, the reads were re-called with MiXCR into one record per CDR3 protein. This repertoire shows about 180,000 distinct CDR3 sequences, more than 45% found once; its top ten account for approximately 1%. Germline V gives CDR1 MNHEY, CDR2 SMNVEV (reference sequence). Unmatched junction bases numbered 4, after V lost 3 bases and J lost 2 bases. This CDR3 is built from 14 residues. Individuals selected for sequencing had exhibited CD8+CD57+ cell expansion on flow cytometry. The sample is drawn from a study of CD8+CD57+ T cells in acquired aplastic anemia.

This TCR derives from a human donor with aplastic anemia. Sequenced input: sorted CD4+, CD8+, or CD8+CD57+ T cells (not recorded which) from PBMCs. The chain couples TRBV27 to TRBJ2-7; 7 positions agree with TRBD1. The CDR3 DNA follows: TGTGCCAGCAGTTTGGTGGGGACAGCCTACGAGCAGTACTTC. Translated: CASSLVGTAYEQYF.